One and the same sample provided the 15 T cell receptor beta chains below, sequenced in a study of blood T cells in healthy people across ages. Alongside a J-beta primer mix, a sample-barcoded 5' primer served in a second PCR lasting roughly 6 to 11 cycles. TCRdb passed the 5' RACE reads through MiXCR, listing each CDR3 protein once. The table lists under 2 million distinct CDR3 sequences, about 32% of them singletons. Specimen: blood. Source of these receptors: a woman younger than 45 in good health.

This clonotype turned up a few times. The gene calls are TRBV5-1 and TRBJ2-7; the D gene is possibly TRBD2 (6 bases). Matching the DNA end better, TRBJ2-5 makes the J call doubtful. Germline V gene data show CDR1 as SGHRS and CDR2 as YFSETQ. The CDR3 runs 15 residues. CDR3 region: CASSLVGEVQETQYF. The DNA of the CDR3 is TGCGCCAGCAGCTTGGTGGGGGAGGTACAAGAGACCCAGTACTTC.

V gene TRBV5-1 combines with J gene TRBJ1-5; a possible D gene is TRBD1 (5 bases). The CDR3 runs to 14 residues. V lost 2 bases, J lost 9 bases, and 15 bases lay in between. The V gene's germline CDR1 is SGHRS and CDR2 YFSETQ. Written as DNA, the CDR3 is TGCGCCAGCAGCTTTGGTCCCGGGGGGGGGCCCCAGCATTTT. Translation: CASSFGPGGGPQHF.

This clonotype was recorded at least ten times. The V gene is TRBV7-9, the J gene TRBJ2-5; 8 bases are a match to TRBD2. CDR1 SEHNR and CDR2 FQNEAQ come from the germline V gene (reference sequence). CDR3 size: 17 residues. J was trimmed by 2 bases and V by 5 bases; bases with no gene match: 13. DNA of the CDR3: TGTGCCAGCAGCCCTCCTGCAGCGGGGGAGCAACAAGAGACCCAGTACTTC. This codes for CASSPPAAGEQQETQYF. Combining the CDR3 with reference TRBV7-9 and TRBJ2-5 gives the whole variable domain DTGVSQNPRHKITKRGQNVTFRCDPISEHNRLYWYRQTLGQGPEFLTYFQNEAQLEKSRLLSDRFSAERPKGSFSTLEIQRTEQGDSAMYLCASSPPAAGEQQETQYFGPGTRLLVL.

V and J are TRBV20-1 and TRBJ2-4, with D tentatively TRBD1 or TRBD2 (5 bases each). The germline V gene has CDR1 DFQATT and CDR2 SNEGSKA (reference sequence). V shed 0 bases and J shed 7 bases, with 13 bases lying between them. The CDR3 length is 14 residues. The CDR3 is CSAREGLGENIQYF. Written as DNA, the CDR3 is TGCAGTGCTAGAGAGGGATTGGGGGAGAACATTCAGTACTTC.

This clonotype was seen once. The DNA for the CDR3 is TGTGCCAGCAGCCAAGATCTGGCTAGCGGTGGCGGGGAGCTGTTTTTT. It codes for CASSQDLASGGGELFF. The chain is built from TRBV3-1 and TRBJ2-2; 7 positions match TRBD2. V was clipped by 0 bases and J by 7 bases; unmatched bases: 8. From germline, CDR1 is LGHDT and CDR2 YNNKEL (reference sequence). The CDR3 runs to 16 residues.

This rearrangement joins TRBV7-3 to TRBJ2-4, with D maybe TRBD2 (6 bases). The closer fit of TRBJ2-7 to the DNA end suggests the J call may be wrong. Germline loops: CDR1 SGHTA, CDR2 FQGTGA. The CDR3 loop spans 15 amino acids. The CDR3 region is CASSLNALGGAEQYF. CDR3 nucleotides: TGTGCCAGCAGCTTAAATGCCCTAGGAGGGGCCGAGCAGTACTTC.

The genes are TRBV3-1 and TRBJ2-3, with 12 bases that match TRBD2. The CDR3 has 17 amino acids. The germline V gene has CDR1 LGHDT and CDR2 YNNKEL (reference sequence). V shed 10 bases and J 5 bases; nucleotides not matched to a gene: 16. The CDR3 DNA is TGTGCCACGAGCCCCGGGAGACTAGCGGGAGCGGTAGATACGCAGTATTTT. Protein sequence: CATSPGRLAGAVDTQYF.

The DNA of the CDR3 is TGTGCCAGCAGCCCATCCCCGAGCCTTTCCTACAATGAGCAGTTCTTC. Translating gives CASSPSPSLSYNEQFF. The V call is TRBV3-1, the J call TRBJ2-1; D remains ambiguous. The ends were cut back, 4 bases at V and 1 base at J, with 14 bases in the middle. The CDR3 is made up of 16 amino acids. The V gene's germline CDR1 is LGHDT and CDR2 YNNKEL (reference sequence).

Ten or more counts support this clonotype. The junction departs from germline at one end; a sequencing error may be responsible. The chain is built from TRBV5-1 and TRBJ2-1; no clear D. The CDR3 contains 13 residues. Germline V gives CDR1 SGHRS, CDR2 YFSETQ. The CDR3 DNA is TGTGCCAGCAGCTTAGCTGTGTACAATGAGCAGTTCTTC. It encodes CASSLAVYNEQFF.

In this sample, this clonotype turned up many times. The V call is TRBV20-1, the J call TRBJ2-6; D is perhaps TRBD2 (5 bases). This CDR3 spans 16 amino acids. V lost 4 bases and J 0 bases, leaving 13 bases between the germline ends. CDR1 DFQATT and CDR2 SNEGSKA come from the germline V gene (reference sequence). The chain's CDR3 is CSATLAVSSGANVLTF. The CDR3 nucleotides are TGCAGTGCTACCCTAGCCGTTAGCTCTGGGGCCAACGTCCTGACTTTC.

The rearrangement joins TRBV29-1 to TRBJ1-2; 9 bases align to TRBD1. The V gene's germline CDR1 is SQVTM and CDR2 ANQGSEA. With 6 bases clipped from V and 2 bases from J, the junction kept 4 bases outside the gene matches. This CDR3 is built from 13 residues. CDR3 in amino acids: CSVGTGYNYGYTF. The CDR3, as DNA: TGCAGCGTCGGGACAGGGTACAACTATGGCTACACCTTC.

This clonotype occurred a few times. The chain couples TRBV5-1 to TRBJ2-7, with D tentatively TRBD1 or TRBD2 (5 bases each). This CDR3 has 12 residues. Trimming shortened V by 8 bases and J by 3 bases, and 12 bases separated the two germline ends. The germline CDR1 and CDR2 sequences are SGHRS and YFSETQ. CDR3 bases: TGCGCCAGTCGGGACCCCAACTACGAGCAGTACTTC. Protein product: CASRDPNYEQYF.

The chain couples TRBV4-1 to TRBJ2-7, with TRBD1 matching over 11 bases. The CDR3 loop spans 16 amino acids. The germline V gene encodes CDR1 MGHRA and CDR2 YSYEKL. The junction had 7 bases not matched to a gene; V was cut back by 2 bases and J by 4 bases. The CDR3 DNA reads TGCGCCAGCAGCCAATTCAGGGGACAGGGGGTTTACGAGCAGTACTTC. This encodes CASSQFRGQGVYEQYF.

CDR3 sequence: CASSELGQTTDNEQFF. CDR3 bases: TGTGCCAGCAGTGAATTGGGACAGACGACGGACAATGAGCAGTTCTTC. The rearrangement joins TRBV25-1 to TRBJ2-1, with 7 bases fitting TRBD1. The V gene end was trimmed by 1 base and the J gene end by 5 bases; junction bases not matched to a gene: 8. The CDR3 is 16 amino acids. Germline CDR1 reads MGHDK; CDR2 reads SYGVNS.

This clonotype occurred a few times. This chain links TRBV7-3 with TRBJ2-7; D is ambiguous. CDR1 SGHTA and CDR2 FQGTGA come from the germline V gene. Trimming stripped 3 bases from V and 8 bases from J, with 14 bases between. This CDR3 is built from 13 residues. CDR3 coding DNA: TGTGCCAGCAGCTTGTTTCCTGCCGGGCAGCAGTACTTC. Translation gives CASSLFPAGQQYF.